This T cell receptor beta chain came from a study of T-cell memory formation after mild COVID-19. Study-wide results and limits: Mainly CM and EM harbored the contracting CD4+ clones; mainly EMRA harbored the CD8+ ones.

Employing constant-segment primers, 5'RACE generated TCR alpha and TCR beta cDNA libraries bearing sample barcodes and UMIs. MiXCR was run by TCRdb on the 5' RACE reads, yielding one entry per CDR3 protein. Here the sample spans around 200,000 distinct CDR3 sequences, under 20% being singletons. Regarding this clonotype: Its antigen remains unidentified. This may be a read error, as it is one base from a much larger clone.

Trimming removed 9 bases from V and 1 base from J; junction bases left unmatched: 21. Germline assignment: CDR1 MNHEY and CDR2 SVGAGI. There are 19 residues in the CDR3. Specimen: PBMCs or a T cell subset sorted from them (not recorded which). The rearrangement uses TRBV6-5 and TRBJ1-5, with TRBD1 matching 7 bases. The TCR sequence derives from a man aged 18-30 years who had mild COVID-19 (a few samples of this study predate the infection). Cell type and time point are not known. CDR3 residues: CARRSRDSRGFSSNQPQHF. The CDR3 region has the DNA TGTGCCAGGAGGTCCCGGGACAGCCGTGGATTTTCCAGCAATCAGCCCCAGCATTTT.